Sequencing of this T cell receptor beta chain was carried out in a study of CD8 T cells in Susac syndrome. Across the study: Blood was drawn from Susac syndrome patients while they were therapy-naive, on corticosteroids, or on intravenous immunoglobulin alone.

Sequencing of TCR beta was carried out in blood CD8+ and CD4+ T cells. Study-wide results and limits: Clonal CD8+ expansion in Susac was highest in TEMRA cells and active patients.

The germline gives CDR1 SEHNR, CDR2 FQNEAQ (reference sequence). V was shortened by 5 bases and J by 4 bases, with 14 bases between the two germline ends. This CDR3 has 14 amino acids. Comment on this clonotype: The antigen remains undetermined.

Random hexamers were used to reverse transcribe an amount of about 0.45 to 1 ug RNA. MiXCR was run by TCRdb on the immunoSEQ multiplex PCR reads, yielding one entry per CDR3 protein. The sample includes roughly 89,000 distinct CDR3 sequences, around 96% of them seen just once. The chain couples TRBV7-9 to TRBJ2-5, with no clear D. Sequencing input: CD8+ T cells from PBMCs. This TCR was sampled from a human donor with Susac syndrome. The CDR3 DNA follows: TGTGCCAGCAGCGCCCCTGGGCCCAGAGAGACCCAGTACTTC. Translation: CASSAPGPRETQYF.